This T cell receptor (beta chain) was sequenced during a study of response to subunit inactivated influenza vaccine. Study outcomes and limitations: That few new T cells are recruited by each seasonal influenza vaccination was the authors' suggestion.

The CDR3 covers 15 residues. The V end was cut by 6 bases, the J end by 0 bases, with 12 bases between. At least ten counts were recorded for this clonotype. Its antigen is undetermined. MiXCR was run by TCRdb on the RT-PCR reads, yielding one entry per CDR3 protein. The data hold 200,000 to 300,000 distinct CDR3 sequences, with 9% to 15% observed a single time. The clonotype comes from a man in his fifties who received an inactivated influenza vaccine. The genes are TRBV12-3 or TRBV12-4 and TRBJ1-3; D perhaps matches TRBD1 (5 bases). The material was non-naive T cells sorted from PBMCs, obtained about 14 days before vaccination. CDR3 loop: CASSETGTSGNTIYF. The CDR3 DNA reads TGTGCCAGCAGCGAAACCGGGACCTCTGGAAACACCATATATTTT.